This T cell receptor beta chain was sequenced during a study of blood T cells in healthy people across ages (dated by TCRdb to the mid-2010s). Notes on the research overall: Template switching captured roughly one uniquely barcoded TCR beta cDNA molecule per two T cells in model experiments. The study measured age-related changes in TCR beta repertoire diversity using deep sequencing normalized with unique cDNA molecular identifiers. The donors were split into four age groups: young (average 16 years), middle-aged (over 35), aged (approximately 60) and long-lived (under 85). To avoid experimental bias, donors of different ages were spread randomly across the sequencing lanes. The study analyzed two additional independent replicas of 1 million unique cDNA reads from the same blood draw for two donors, one aged 18 to 29 and one aged 80 or older.

The cysteine opens and the phenylalanine closes a CDR3 of 13 amino acids. Solely the CDR3 DNA is kept, with 39 bases framed from the first base. Trimming costs V 3 bases and J 5 bases, and their ends lie 10 bases apart. The library was generated by 5' RACE. TCRdb shows the sequencer as Illumina HiSeq 2500. The second PCR ran for about 6 to 12 cycles and used a J-beta primer mix along with a sample-barcoded 5' primer. A template-switch 5' adaptor carrying 12 random nucleotides introduced a unique molecular identifier onto each TCR beta cDNA molecule. At least 2.5 million CDR3-containing paired-end reads were obtained from each sample. All of the RNA was converted into first-strand cDNA using the Mint cDNA synthesis kit, with a TRBC-specific oligonucleotide serving as the primer. After uracil-DNA glycosylase treatment, a first 18-cycle PCR used universal primers M1SS and BC2_uni_R on all cDNA. The source study handled its data this way. For normalization, 1 million high-quality reads were randomly selected from each sample, with every read carrying a distinct molecular identifier. Instead of being binned into consensus sequences, reads with shared molecular identifiers were discarded. MiTCR, run with a Q25 quality threshold and the strictest error-elimination algorithm, handled CDR3 identification, clonotype clustering and error correction. A nonparametric unseen species model with Euler transformation was used to estimate a lower bound on total TCR beta diversity. TCRdb reanalyzed the raw reads on its own, using fastp at Q25 for trimming and MiXCR for clone calling, and kept in-frame beta chains. Rows are combined by CDR3 protein, so each entry shows the most common genes and DNA. These V and J calls are TCRdb output, not the study's own analysis. The sample has hundreds of thousands of distinct CDR3 sequences on record, approximately 21% of them singletons. The top ten constitute 3% to 4.5% of the sample.

The sample holds a few counts of this clonotype. Its antigen has not been determined. One base away there is no much larger clone; base qualities are not given. Donors were 40 or so systemically healthy Caucasian individuals from Russia aged roughly 6 to 90 years. Each donor gave ten milliliters of peripheral blood, collected into EDTA-treated Vacutainer tubes. Ficoll-Paque density-gradient centrifugation was used to isolate PBMCs, with at least 6 million obtained per sample. Trizol reagent was used to extract total RNA from the PBMCs, yielding at least 5 micrograms per sample. For every donor, flow cytometry on a PBMC aliquot measured the percentage of naive CD45RAhigh/CD27high T cells. Beyond this particular receptor, the publication reports: Conclusive comparison of naive and antigen-experienced compartments was prevented by the profiling of bulk unsorted PBMCs. Estimates of total diversity based on one million sequenced T cells were considered lower bounds and underestimates. The long-lived group showed more naive CD4+ T cells, fewer expanded clones and increased TCR diversity than the aged group, suggesting age selection. Donor CMV infection status was unknown, potentially confounding age-related changes in expanded clonotypes. Observed TCR beta diversity per million T cells fell roughly linearly with age, and a significant reduction was already apparent by age around 36. There was a strong correlation between observed TCR beta diversity and the percentage of naive T cells measured by flow cytometry.

Material: blood. This chain joins TRBV12-3 or TRBV12-4 to TRBJ1-2; too little of a D gene remains to name it. The sequence was collected from a man aged 65 to 85 in good health. The nucleotides read TGTGCCAGCAGTTTTGGGTTTCAGTATGGCTACACCTTC. It translates as CASSFGFQYGYTF.